The rows below give T cell receptor beta chains drawn from one sample of a study of resident and recirculating memory T cells in vitiligo. TCRdb's copy holds only in-frame clones and misses some; the assay was immunoSEQ multiplex PCR. This table holds roughly 76,000 clones, roughly 92% found once. Material for sequencing was blood. Receptor source: a male donor with vitiligo. Both conserved end residues are part of each CDR3. D genes are given only for firm matches. The listing skips clone size in some rows; elsewhere it reads once, few, many or a size class.

d_gene	abundance	v_gene	j_gene	CDR3nt	CDR3aa
-	-	TRBV6-6	TRBJ1-5	TGTGCCAGCAGCCTACCAGGGGATCAGCCCCAGCATTTT	CASSLPGDQPQHF
TRBD2	-	TRBV28	TRBJ2-5	TGTGCCAGCAGAGGGACTAGCGTTGAGACCCAGTACTTC	CASRGTSVETQYF
TRBD2	-	TRBV30	TRBJ2-1	TGTGCCTGTCAAACTGGGGGGGTGTACCCTTACAATGAGCAGTTCTTC	CACQTGGVYPYNEQFF
-	once	TRBV6-5	TRBJ1-4	TGTGCCAGCAGCCTGGACAGACTTAATGAAAAACTGTTTTTT	CASSLDRLNEKLFF
-	-	TRBV9	TRBJ2-1	TGTGCCAGCAGCGTAGACGGGGGTGAGCGGAATGAGCAGTTCTTC	CASSVDGGERNEQFF
-	-	TRBV2	TRBJ1-2	TGTGCCAGCAGGCTTAACCTTGCAGTCTATGGCTACACCTTC	CASRLNLAVYGYTF
-	-	TRBV19	TRBJ2-7	TGTGCCAGTAGTATCGGGGTAGGGTCCTACGAGCAGTACTTC	CASSIGVGSYEQYF
TRBD2	-	TRBV5-1	TRBJ2-2	TGCGCCAGCAGCTCCTTGACGGGGGGAACCACCGGGGAGCTGTTTTTT	CASSSLTGGTTGELFF
-	-	TRBV6-5	TRBJ2-3	TGTGCCAGCTCGCAGGCAGATACGCAGTATTTT	CASSQADTQYF
-	-	TRBV5-6	TRBJ2-7	TGTGCCAGCAGCTTGGCAGGTCCAGTCTCCTACGAGCAGTACTTC	CASSLAGPVSYEQYF
-	-	TRBV30	TRBJ1-4	TGTGCCTGGAGTGCAGGGCCTGAAAAACTGTTTTTT	CAWSAGPEKLFF
-	-	TRBV2	TRBJ1-4	TGTGCCAGCAGTGATTTGGACTCCGGTGAAAAACTGTTTTTT	CASSDLDSGEKLFF
-	-	TRBV12-5	TRBJ2-2	TGTGCTAGTGGTATCAATACCTACGGGGAGCTGTTTTTT	CASGINTYGELFF
-	-	TRBV4-3	TRBJ2-2	TGCGCCAGCAGCCAAGGACCCCTAGTCGGGGAGCTGTTTTTT	CASSQGPLVGELFF
TRBD1	-	TRBV13	TRBJ1-2	TGTGCCAGCAGCTTGGGACAGGGGAACTATGGCTACACCTTC	CASSLGQGNYGYTF
TRBD2	-	TRBV13	TRBJ2-1	TGTGCCAGCAGCTCACGACTAGCGGGGTACAATGAGCAGTTCTTC	CASSSRLAGYNEQFF
TRBD1	-	TRBV7-2	TRBJ1-2	TGTGCCAGCAGCCCAACAGGGGGCAGGAACTATGGCTACACCTTC	CASSPTGGRNYGYTF
TRBD1	-	TRBV6-5	TRBJ1-1	TGTGCCAGCAGTTACCACGACAGGGGCATGAACACTGAAGCTTTCTTT	CASSYHDRGMNTEAFF
TRBD2	-	TRBV5-6	TRBJ2-5	TGTGCCAGCAGCTTAGGCCCCCTAGCGGGAGCCTTCCAAGAGACCCAGTACTTC	CASSLGPLAGAFQETQYF
TRBD2	-	TRBV2	TRBJ2-7	TGTGCCAGCAGCGAAAGGGCTAGCGGATCGTACGAGCAGTACTTC	CASSERASGSYEQYF
TRBD1	-	TRBV7-9	TRBJ2-7	TGTGCCAGCAGCCCACGACAGGGGCCCTTGGGAACCTCCTACGAGCAGTACTTC	CASSPRQGPLGTSYEQYF